What follows describes a single TCR beta chain. Antigen unknown. The data stem from a study of a mutant IDH1 vaccine in newly diagnosed glioma. The time point was: week 47, end of study. Each vaccine dose was 300 ug of mutant IDH1 20-mer peptide, with topical imiquimod. Sequencing used immunoSEQ multiplex PCR; TCRdb keeps in-frame clones, though not all of them. Of about 83,000 clones listed, 75% to 85% are singletons. The CDR3 spans 15 residues. The germline gives CDR1 MGHRA, CDR2 YSYEKL. Trimming cost V 4 bases and J 2 bases, with 11 bases left between them. V is TRBV4-1 and J is TRBJ1-4; D is perhaps TRBD1 (5 bases). The TCR comes from a man in his forties with glioma. Here the sequenced sample was PBMCs, taken from a glioma patient whose treatment included an IDH1 peptide vaccine. CDR3 DNA: TGCGCCAGCAGCCGCGATGCAGGGACTAATGAAAAACTGTTTTTT. Its translation: CASSRDAGTNEKLFF.